This T cell receptor beta chain was observed in a study of identifying expanded T cells in peripheral blood. Study-wide points: Roughly two-week clone count variance significantly increased as total template count grew. Over around two and four weeks, about 15 and 19 clones changed, versus approximately 1.1 between replicates.

This table comes from immunoSEQ multiplex PCR, and its TCRdb copy is limited to in-frame clones, with some not included. The sample includes 120,000 or so clones, roughly 80% of them seen just once. J lost 4 bases, V lost 1 base, and 7 bases had no gene match. Germline assignment: CDR1 MNHNS and CDR2 SASEGT. There are 17 residues in the CDR3. Details on this clone: Its target is unknown.

Healthy donors had no documented immune events, such as infections, while sampled. The sequencing input was blood. The chain joins TRBV6-1 to TRBJ2-1; TRBD1 agrees at 10 bases. This receptor was taken from a person between 18 and 70 years old in good health. CDR3 sequence: CASSEGVWTGGYNEQFF. CDR3 DNA sequence: TGTGCCAGCAGTGAAGGAGTGTGGACAGGGGGTTACAATGAGCAGTTCTTC.